Listed below are T cell receptor beta chains from one sample, sequenced in a study of OX40 agonist ivuxolimab in advanced cancers. The method was immunoSEQ multiplex PCR; TCRdb's version includes in-frame clones alone and lacks a portion of them. The sample holds 39,000 or so clones, 87% seen once. The specimen was CD4+ or CD8+ T cells sorted from blood, collected in a trial of the OX40 agonist ivuxolimab. These receptors all come from an adult with an advanced solid tumor such as melanoma, head and neck, liver or kidney cancer. Both conserved end residues are trimmed from each CDR3. D genes are given only for firm matches. Rows give clone size only sometimes, using once, few, many, or a class for an expanded clone.

j_call v_call d_call clone_size cdr3_aa
NA TRBV2 NA once ASSEESGEDYEQY
NA TRBV28 TRBD2 NA ASSLSGGPNEQY
TRBJ1-3 TRBV5-1 TRBD1 NA ASSPGTDGNTIY
TRBJ2-3 TRBV9 TRBD2 NA ASSITGTSGTDTQY
TRBJ2-1 TRBV9 TRBD2 NA ASSVTTSGGYNEQF
TRBJ1-2 TRBV6-1 TRBD1 NA ASRPIGQGEYGYT
TRBJ2-3 TRBV19 TRBD1 NA ASSIGQGTDTQY
TRBJ2-5 TRBV20-1 NA NA SASDQETQY
NA TRBV7-2 NA NA ASSRGEGYEQY
TRBJ2-7 TRBV28 TRBD1 NA ASTQTGWGEQY
TRBJ2-5 TRBV5-5 NA NA ASSVAAGGSETQY
TRBJ1-6 TRBV7-9 NA NA ASSFSRDKDSPLH
TRBJ2-7 TRBV7-3 TRBD2 NA ASSLDSSGSWNEQY
TRBJ2-2 TRBV9 TRBD2 once ASSPIGLAGMNTGELF
TRBJ2-1 TRBV4-1 TRBD2 NA ASSQDHSGGFFGEQF
TRBJ2-2 TRBV10-1 NA NA ASSPGTGNTGELF
TRBJ1-1 TRBV19 NA NA ASSATRANTEAF
TRBJ2-5 TRBV5-4 NA NA ASSLVAAQETQY
TRBJ2-1 TRBV11-2 TRBD2 NA ASSSTSGTYNEQF
TRBJ2-5 TRBV10-3 NA NA AISESGPTRPETQY
TRBJ1-2 TRBV19 NA few ASSRKYGYT
TRBJ1-6 TRBV6-5 NA NA ASGQTYNSPLH
TRBJ2-7 TRBV9 TRBD1 NA ASSVRDRAEQY
TRBJ1-6 TRBV7-9 NA NA ASSPRGDSPLH
TRBJ2-2 TRBV7-9 NA NA ASSLEGGKNTGELF
TRBJ1-1 TRBV7-9 TRBD1 NA ASSARDRVTEAF
TRBJ2-7 TRBV19 NA NA ASSDSLLDYEQY
TRBJ2-3 TRBV7-7 TRBD1 NA ASSLSWTGSTDTQY
TRBJ2-3 TRBV28 NA NA ASSTPRTLTDTQY
NA TRBV4-1 NA NA ASSHTPGTMSSYEQY
TRBJ2-7 TRBV6-1 NA few ASSESRGGKQY
TRBJ1-3 TRBV2 NA NA ASRRSSGNTIY
TRBJ2-7 TRBV5-5 TRBD2 NA ASHPSGGVLGEQY
TRBJ1-5 TRBV5-1 NA NA ASSLAGRGNQPQH
TRBJ2-7 TRBV7-3 NA NA ASSLNPAAGEQY
TRBJ1-1 TRBV5-1 TRBD1 NA ASSPGRGQNTEAF
TRBJ1-4 TRBV7-9 NA NA ASSRGDGDEKLF
TRBJ2-7 TRBV7-8 NA NA ASSLAGAIYEQY
TRBJ2-1 TRBV6-1 TRBD2 NA ASIPGGWDNEQF
TRBJ2-1 TRBV9 NA few ASSGGDRANNEQF